The TCR beta chain described here comes from a study of blood T cell repertoires in COVID-19. Study-level background: Acute-phase and convalescent COVID-19 samples originated in the United States, Italy and Spain. PBMCs, B-cell-depleted T cells, or T cells were the source of the cDNA or gDNA that made up the material.

Clones were read by immunoSEQ multiplex PCR, and TCRdb kept only the in-frame ones, dropping some. This sample has under 450,000 clones, with 87% found just once. The V gene lost 5 bases and the J gene lost 3 bases, with 2 bases spanning the gap. The CDR3 has 11 amino acids. Germline loops: CDR1 LNHNV, CDR2 YYDKDF (reference sequence). Residents of 24 US areas, aged 18 to 89 years, made up the participants. What was sequenced was PBMCs or T cells enriched from blood (not recorded which). This TCR derives from a woman aged 30 to 39 who had recovered from COVID-19. The chain employs TRBV15 and TRBJ1-3; D gene unclear. The CDR3 coding sequence is TGTGCCACCAGCCGTGGAAACACCATATATTTT. It is translated as CATSRGNTIYF.